The 29 T cell receptor beta chains listed next were all sequenced from one sample in a study of cytotoxic CD8 clonotypes in ibrutinib-treated CLL. The data were produced by immunoSEQ multiplex PCR, yet TCRdb's version contains in-frame clones alone and is incomplete. The data contain under 300,000 clones, around 77% of them singletons. Material: PBMCs, obtained at disease progression, from a patient treated with ibrutinib. These receptors were obtained from a human donor with chronic lymphocytic leukemia.

In DNA form, the CDR3 reads TGTGCCAGCTCACTCTCACCCGGGGGGGATACGCAGTATTTT. Its translation is CASSLSPGGDTQYF. The chain combines TRBV18 with TRBJ2-3; TRBD2 matches at 7 bases. The germline CDR1 and CDR2 sequences are KGHSH and LQKENI. V trimming: 4 bases; J trimming: 6 bases; junction bases outside the gene matches: 7. The CDR3 has 14 residues.

This clone was counted between two and nine times. The rearrangement links TRBV4-2 to TRBJ2-2; 8 nucleotides align to TRBD1. The CDR3 loop spans 18 amino acids. CDR1 is LGHNA, CDR2 YNFKEQ, per germline. V shed 1 base and J 4 bases; nucleotides not matched to a gene: 11. CDR3 protein: CASSQVLGRGRTTGELFF. The CDR3 DNA is TGTGCCAGCAGCCAAGTTTTGGGCAGGGGGCGCACCACCGGGGAGCTGTTTTTT.

V usage is TRBV7-6 and J usage is TRBJ2-3, with D perhaps matching TRBD2 (5 bases). CDR1 and CDR2 (germline): SGHVS, FNYEAQ. The CDR3 runs 16 residues. With 0 bases removed from V and 5 bases from J, the gap between germline ends came to 15 bases. CDR3 residues: CASSLASGRGRDTQYF. For the CDR3, the DNA is TGTGCCAGCAGCTTAGCCAGCGGTAGAGGTAGAGATACGCAGTATTTT.

The chain links TRBV7-9 to TRBJ2-1; D could derive from TRBD1 or TRBD2 (5 bases each). CDR3 length equals 15 residues. Trimming left V 3 bases short and J 0 bases short, with 9 bases between. Germline V lookup: CDR1 SEHNR, CDR2 FQNEAQ (reference sequence). CDR3 protein: CASSLWGSSYNEQFF. Written as DNA, the CDR3 is TGTGCCAGCAGCTTGTGGGGGAGCTCCTACAATGAGCAGTTCTTC.

The DNA for the CDR3 is TGTGCCAGCAGCGTTGACAGGGGGCCCTACGAGCAGTACTTC. It codes for CASSVDRGPYEQYF. This chain connects TRBV27 to TRBJ2-7, with 10 bases identical to TRBD1. CDR3 size: 14 residues. Germline assignment: CDR1 MNHEY and CDR2 SMNVEV (reference sequence). V was clipped by 6 bases and J by 2 bases; unmatched bases: 4.

The chain carries TRBV6-9 and TRBJ2-7, with D possibly being TRBD1 (6 bases). From germline, CDR1 is MNHGY and CDR2 SVAAGI. This CDR3 is 16 amino acids long. Trimming removed 7 bases at V and 1 base at J, with 20 bases between. The CDR3 loop is CASTMGASGGSYEQYF. The CDR3 nucleotides are TGTGCCAGCACCATGGGGGCGTCTGGCGGTTCCTACGAGCAGTACTTC.

The chain carries TRBV4-1 and TRBJ1-4; D possibly corresponds to TRBD1 (5 bases). CDR3 length: 16 residues. Deletions cut 5 bases from V and 3 bases from J, with 16 bases between. The germline V gene encodes CDR1 MGHRA and CDR2 YSYEKL. The CDR3 reads CASSSNPRAANEKLFF. The CDR3 nucleotides are TGCGCCAGCAGCTCAAATCCCAGGGCGGCTAATGAAAAACTGTTTTTT.

To note about this clone: The junction shows a germline mismatch at one end, possibly a read error. The chain has TRBV29-1 and TRBJ2-1; TRBD1 is a possible D gene (6 bases). The CDR3 totals 13 residues. Germline values: CDR1 SQVTM, CDR2 ANQGSEA. The CDR3 DNA sequence: TGCAGCGTTGAAATTCCCCCTGGGGGCTACGCGATCTTC. Translated, it gives CSVEIPPGGYAIF.

This clone came up once. This chain links TRBV19 with TRBJ2-1, with a weak D call TRBD1 (6 bases). Per the germline V gene, CDR1 is LNHDA and CDR2 is SQIVND (reference sequence). The V end was cut by 3 bases, the J end by 6 bases, with 12 bases between. There are 14 residues in the CDR3. The CDR3 nucleotides are TGTGCCAGTAGTATTAACAGGGAAGGCAATGAGCAGTTCTTC. Its protein is CASSINREGNEQFF.

This chain joins TRBV6-6 and TRBJ2-1; TRBD1 aligns across 8 bases. The CDR3 loop spans 14 amino acids. J lost 4 bases, V lost 4 bases, and 3 bases had no gene match. Germline values: CDR1 MNHNY, CDR2 SVGAGI (reference sequence). CDR3 loop: CASSWTGTYNEQFF. In DNA form, the CDR3 reads TGTGCCAGCAGTTGGACAGGGACGTACAATGAGCAGTTCTTC.

This clone was counted between two and nine times. The chain recombines TRBV12-5 with TRBJ2-3; no clear D. Between the trimmed V and J ends, which lost 2 bases and 5 bases, there was a span of 2 bases. The CDR3 has 11 residues. Germline V lookup: CDR1 LGHNT, CDR2 FRNRAP. The DNA of the CDR3 is TGTGCTAGTGGTTTGTTAGATACGCAGTATTTT. It yields the protein CASGLLDTQYF.

The chain couples TRBV29-1 to TRBJ1-1; TRBD1 is a possible D gene (6 bases). The CDR3 sequence is 14 residues long. Trimming removed 5 bases from V and 1 base from J, with 14 bases in between. Looked up from germline, CDR1 is SQVTM and CDR2 is ANQGSEA. CDR3 residues: CSVSLQGGNTEAFF. CDR3 nucleotide sequence: TGCAGCGTTTCTCTACAGGGTGGGAACACTGAAGCTTTCTTT. The full variable domain, completed using reference TRBV29-1 and TRBJ1-1, is SAVISQKPSRDICQRGTSLTIQCQVDSQVTMMFWYRQQPGQSLTLIATANQGSEATYESGFVIDKFPISRPNLTFSTLTVSNMSPEDSSIYLCSVSLQGGNTEAFFGQGTRLTVV.

V and J are TRBV7-6 and TRBJ2-3; D uncertain. Trimming pared 1 base from V and 0 bases from J, leaving 11 bases between. CDR1 and CDR2 from the germline V gene are SGHVS and FNYEAQ. This CDR3 contains 16 residues. CDR3 amino acids: CASSLGSVASTDTQYF. CDR3 nucleotide sequence: TGTGCCAGCAGCTTAGGGTCAGTAGCTAGCACAGATACGCAGTATTTT.

This chain links TRBV15 with TRBJ2-7, with D unclear. Germline lookup yields CDR1 LNHNV and CDR2 YYDKDF (reference sequence). Deletions cut 1 base from V and 6 bases from J, with 13 bases between. The CDR3 contains 14 residues. The CDR3 sequence: CATSRGTISGEQYF. For the CDR3, the DNA is TGTGCCACCAGCAGAGGGACGATTTCGGGCGAGCAGTACTTC.

The genes are TRBV7-9 and TRBJ1-2; 7 nucleotides align to TRBD1. The germline gives CDR1 SEHNR, CDR2 FQNEAQ (reference sequence). This CDR3 contains 13 residues. The V and J ends lost 10 bases and 4 bases, in that order; junction bases with no gene match: 9. The CDR3 is CATAHRGTYGYTF. The DNA of the CDR3 is TGTGCCACGGCTCACAGGGGTACCTATGGCTACACCTTC.

This rearrangement joins TRBV7-3 to TRBJ2-3; the D gene is possibly TRBD2 (7 bases). This CDR3 is built from 15 residues. Germline V gene sequence: CDR1 SGHTA, CDR2 FQGTGA. The V gene lost 3 bases and the J gene lost 3 bases, with 13 bases spanning the gap. CDR3 in DNA: TGTGCCAGCAGCTTTAACGGGGGGCGGACAGATACGCAGTATTTT. Amino acid sequence: CASSFNGGRTDTQYF.

In DNA form, the CDR3 reads TGTGCCAGCAGGCCCCGAGCCCTCTCCTACGAGCAGTACTTC. As protein: CASRPRALSYEQYF. The chain carries TRBV6-5 and TRBJ2-7; D remains unclear. The V and J ends lost 6 bases and 0 bases respectively, with 12 bases between them. The CDR3 is made up of 14 amino acids. Germline CDR1 MNHEY, CDR2 SVGAGI.

The chain combines TRBV18 with TRBJ2-3, with D perhaps matching TRBD1 (5 bases). The CDR3 is 14 amino acids. Germline V gene data show CDR1 as KGHSH and CDR2 as LQKENI. Trimming removed 2 bases at V and 4 bases at J, with 10 bases between. CDR3 residues: CASSPSTGPDTQYF. CDR3 DNA sequence: TGTGCCAGCTCACCAAGTACAGGACCAGATACGCAGTATTTT. Full variable domain (remainder filled in from reference TRBV18 and TRBJ2-3): NAGVMQNPRHLVRRRGQEARLRCSPMKGHSHVYWYRQLPEEGLKFMVYLQKENIIDESGMPKERFSAEFPKEGPSILRIQQVVRGDSAAYFCASSPSTGPDTQYFGPGTRLTVL.

The chain joins TRBV9 to TRBJ1-2; D uncertain. CDR3 length: 10 residues. Deletions cut 7 bases from V and 8 bases from J, with 9 bases between. Germline-derived CDR1 and CDR2 are SGDLS and YYNGEE. As DNA, the CDR3 is TGTGCCAGCGTAGAAGGCGGCTACACCTTC. Encoded protein: CASVEGGYTF.

The chain has TRBV7-6 and TRBJ2-7; D is possibly TRBD2 (6 bases). The CDR3 contains 15 residues. The germline gives CDR1 SGHVS, CDR2 FNYEAQ. V shed 2 bases and J shed 0 bases, with 11 bases lying between them. In DNA, the CDR3 is TGTGCCAGCAGCTTAAGTTGGGGGGACTCCTACGAGCAGTACTTC. This codes for CASSLSWGDSYEQYF.

V is TRBV13 and J is TRBJ2-7; D unclear. This CDR3 is 14 amino acids long. The germline gives CDR1 PRHDT, CDR2 FYEKMQ (reference sequence). Trimming removed 5 bases at V and 3 bases at J, with 14 bases between. The CDR3 DNA reads as TGTGCCAGCAGCCCTGGCGGCACCTTCTACGAGCAGTACTTC. Protein sequence: CASSPGGTFYEQYF.

The V and J genes are TRBV25-1 and TRBJ1-1; TRBD1 matches at 8 bases. V shed 4 bases, J shed 3 bases, and the junction held 7 bases outside the gene matches. Germline values: CDR1 MGHDK, CDR2 SYGVNS. The CDR3 contains 15 residues. The CDR3 here is CASSVQGAMDTEAFF. The CDR3 DNA reads as TGTGCCAGCAGTGTTCAGGGGGCTATGGACACTGAAGCTTTCTTT.

The V gene is TRBV5-1, the J gene TRBJ2-3; D is possibly TRBD2 (7 bases). This CDR3 contains 17 residues. Germline loops: CDR1 SGHRS, CDR2 YFSETQ. V shed 0 bases and J shed 4 bases, with 18 bases lying between them. The CDR3 is CASSLGYRGGRSDTQYF. In DNA form, the CDR3 reads TGCGCCAGCAGCTTGGGGTATAGGGGGGGCCGGTCAGATACGCAGTATTTT. Based on the CDR3 plus reference TRBV5-1 and TRBJ2-3, the full variable domain is KAGVTQTPRYLIKTRGQQVTLSCSPISGHRSVSWYQQTPGQGLQFLFEYFSETQRNKGNFPGRFSGRQFSNSRSEMNVSTLELGDSALYLCASSLGYRGGRSDTQYFGPGTRLTVL.

The J gene is TRBJ2-1, the V gene TRBV7-2, with TRBD2 as a possible D gene (6 bases). This CDR3 is built from 15 residues. Trimming pared 3 bases from V and 4 bases from J, leaving 13 bases between. CDR1 is SGHTA, CDR2 FQGNSA, per germline. The CDR3 region is CASSFSAGEYNEQFF. Here the CDR3 DNA reads TGTGCCAGCAGCTTCTCAGCGGGCGAATACAATGAGCAGTTCTTC.

The CDR3 nucleotides read TGTGCCAGCAGTACGGGAAATAATTCACCCCTCCACTTT. Amino acid sequence: CASSTGNNSPLHF. This rearrangement joins TRBV6-1 to TRBJ1-6; D gene unclear. From germline, CDR1 is MNHNS and CDR2 SASEGT. With 5 bases removed from V and 5 bases from J, the gap between germline ends came to 7 bases. The CDR3 covers 13 residues.

This clone has only one observation. V is TRBV2 and J is TRBJ2-3; D not certain. The CDR3 has 13 residues. V was pared by 7 bases and J by 8 bases, with 16 bases between. Germline CDR1 SNHLY, CDR2 FYNNEI. The CDR3 loop reads CASITPGVGTQYF. The CDR3 bases are TGTGCCAGCATAACCCCCGGTGTAGGTACGCAGTATTTT.

The table lists this clone with a few counts. J is TRBJ2-7 and V is TRBV2; tentatively, D is TRBD2 (6 bases). Germline V gene lookup returns CDR1 SNHLY and CDR2 FYNNEI. Trimming cost V 3 bases and J 3 bases, with 15 bases left between them. This CDR3 has 15 amino acids. The CDR3 here is CASSELVAVHYEQYF. CDR3 coding DNA: TGTGCCAGCAGTGAGCTGGTAGCGGTTCACTACGAGCAGTACTTC.

The V and J genes are TRBV14 and TRBJ1-4; TRBD1 aligns across 11 bases. V dropped 2 bases and J dropped 8; count of bases not matched to a gene: 10. CDR3 length equals 17 residues. CDR1 and CDR2 from the germline V gene are SGHDN and FVKESK. The chain's CDR3 is CASSQLPPGQGEEKLFF. CDR3 in DNA: TGTGCCAGCAGCCAATTACCCCCGGGACAGGGGGAGGAAAAACTGTTTTTT. The full variable domain, in which reference TRBV14 and TRBJ1-4 provide the parts outside the CDR3, is EAGVTQFPSHSVIEKGQTVTLRCDPISGHDNLYWYRRVMGKEIKFLLHFVKESKQDESGMPNNRFLAERTGGTYSTLKVQPAELEDSGVYFCASSQLPPGQGEEKLFFGSGTQLSVL.

This chain links TRBV18 with TRBJ1-1, with D possibly matching TRBD1 (6 bases). The germline gives CDR1 KGHSH, CDR2 LQKENI. The CDR3 is 14 amino acids. Deletions cut 1 base from V and 2 bases from J, with 8 bases between. The CDR3 is CASSPLGTNTEAFF. The CDR3, as DNA: TGTGCCAGCTCACCACTAGGGACAAACACTGAAGCTTTCTTT.